The 18 T cell receptor beta chains listed next were all sequenced from one sample in a study of Ad26.COV2.S vaccination and SARS-CoV-2 variants. Method: immunoSEQ multiplex PCR; TCRdb's copy keeps in-frame clones and lacks some. The table shows 200,000 to 300,000 clones, with roughly 90% occurring only once. The treatment denotes: 15 to 20 received Ad26.COV2.S at low or high dose, single or two shots; about 5 received placebo; per-sample allocation not given. Specimen acquisition occurred on day 63 following the initial vaccine or placebo injection. The sequencing here drew on peripheral blood, taken in a trial of Ad26.COV2.S vaccine versus placebo. Receptors were obtained from a person aged 18 to 59 who received the Ad26.COV2.S COVID-19 vaccine or a placebo.

V is TRBV19 and J is TRBJ1-1; D not resolved. V was shortened by 7 bases and J by 5 bases, with 11 bases between the two germline ends. CDR3 length equals 12 residues. CDR1 is LNHDA and CDR2 is SQIVND in the germline V gene (reference sequence). The CDR3 reads CASTGTVTEAFF. CDR3 bases: TGTGCCAGTACCGGTACGGTTACTGAAGCTTTCTTT. The complete variable domain, with remaining parts taken from reference TRBV19 and TRBJ1-1, reads DGGITQSPKYLFRKEGQNVTLSCEQNLNHDAMYWYRQDPGQGLRLIYYSQIVNDFQKGDIAEGYSVSREKKESFPLTVTSAQKNPTAFYLCASTGTVTEAFFGQGTRLTVV.

The rearrangement joins TRBV5-1 to TRBJ2-7; 13 nucleotides agree with TRBD2. Germline V gives CDR1 SGHRS, CDR2 YFSETQ. V was clipped by 2 bases and J by 5 bases; unmatched bases: 4. CDR3 length: 15 amino acids. The CDR3 loop is CASSFRTSGGDEQYF. CDR3 DNA sequence: TGCGCCAGCAGCTTCCGGACTAGCGGGGGTGACGAGCAGTACTTC.

The genes are TRBV5-1 and TRBJ2-2; 7 positions match TRBD1. Trimming at V came to 4 bases and at J to 4 bases, leaving 4 bases not matched to a gene. There are 14 residues in the CDR3. Germline V gene sequence: CDR1 SGHRS, CDR2 YFSETQ. The CDR3 reads CASSPGQFTGELFF. The CDR3 DNA is TGCGCCAGCAGCCCGGGACAGTTCACCGGGGAGCTGTTTTTT.

The genes are TRBV5-6 and TRBJ1-6; 7 bases map to TRBD1. The germline V gene encodes CDR1 SGHDT and CDR2 YYEEEE. The CDR3 has 17 residues. The junction had 6 bases not matched to a gene; V was cut back by 0 bases and J by 3 bases. The CDR3 loop reads CASSLDRGLHYNSPLHF. The CDR3 DNA reads as TGTGCCAGCAGCTTGGACAGGGGCCTGCACTATAATTCACCCCTCCACTTT.

The rearrangement links TRBV9 to TRBJ1-3; 8 bases are a match to TRBD1. The length of the CDR3 is 16 residues. From germline, CDR1 is SGDLS and CDR2 YYNGEE. Trimming removed 1 base from V and 1 base from J; junction bases left unmatched: 4. The CDR3 region is CASSVTDRVSGNTIYF. The CDR3 DNA is TGTGCCAGCAGCGTAACGGACAGGGTTTCTGGAAACACCATATATTTT.

The V call is TRBV4-3, the J call TRBJ1-6; D is undetermined. The germline CDR1 and CDR2 sequences are LGHNA and YSLEER. V lost 0 bases and J 9 bases, leaving 15 bases between the germline ends. The CDR3 extends over 16 amino acids. The CDR3 nucleotides read TGCGCCAGCAGCCAAGATAGGACGCAGCCGGGTTCACCCCTCCACTTT. It codes for CASSQDRTQPGSPLHF.

The table lists this clone with a count of one. The V call is TRBV21-1, the J call TRBJ2-7; the table's D call, TRBD1, was not checked against the DNA. TRBV21-1 is labeled a pseudogene. The CDR3 sequence is 16 residues long. CDR3 loop: CASSPIQRGLTYEQYF. CDR3 nucleotides: TGTGCCAGCAGCCCTATACAGAGGGGGCTTACCTACGAGCAGTACTTC.

This chain joins TRBV7-3 and TRBJ1-2; 10 bases match TRBD1. Germline V gene data show CDR1 as SGHTA and CDR2 as FQGTGA. J lost 2 bases, V lost 2 bases, and 8 bases had no gene match. The CDR3 has 17 residues. CDR3 in amino acids: CASSLGIPGQGNYGYTF. For the CDR3, the DNA is TGTGCCAGCAGCTTAGGGATACCGGGACAGGGGAACTATGGCTACACCTTC.

V and J are TRBV7-9 and TRBJ1-2; D remains ambiguous. Germline CDR1 reads SEHNR; CDR2 reads FQNEAQ (reference sequence). Trimming cost V 4 bases and J 6 bases, with 6 bases left between them. The CDR3 sequence is 11 residues long. The CDR3 DNA sequence: TGTGCCAGCAGCTCATACAATGGCTACACCTTC. Translating it yields CASSSYNGYTF.

The chain is built from TRBV6-8 and TRBJ2-3, with no clear D. Germline-derived CDR1 and CDR2 are MNHGY and SAAAGT. CDR3 length equals 14 residues. Between the trimmed V and J ends, which lost 1 base and 1 base, there was a span of 6 bases. CDR3 protein: CASSYYPGTDTQYF. CDR3 coding DNA: TGTGCCAGCAGTTACTACCCGGGCACAGATACGCAGTATTTT.

This sequence joins TRBV4-2 and TRBJ2-7, with 7 nucleotides matching TRBD2. The CDR3 has 14 amino acids. V gave up 1 base and J gave up 3 bases; unmatched junction bases: 3. Germline assignment: CDR1 LGHNA and CDR2 YNFKEQ. The CDR3: CASSQGGEGYEQYF. The CDR3 DNA follows: TGTGCCAGCAGCCAAGGAGGGGAGGGCTACGAGCAGTACTTC.

In nucleotides, the CDR3 is TGTGCCACCAGTAGTAAGGGGGAGGACCAAGAGACCCAGTACTTC. Residues: CATSSKGEDQETQYF. The genes are TRBV24-1 and TRBJ2-5; TRBD1 or TRBD2 may be the D gene (6 bases each). The germline V gene encodes CDR1 KGHDR and CDR2 SFDVKD. Trimming stripped 6 bases from V and 0 bases from J, with 13 bases between. The CDR3 runs to 15 residues.

V and J are TRBV5-4 and TRBJ1-6, with D unclear. The CDR3 spans 15 residues. V was clipped by 4 bases and J by 9 bases, with 17 bases between them. In germline, CDR1 is SGHNT, CDR2 YYREEE (reference sequence). The CDR3, as DNA: TGTGCCAGCAGCCCCACTAGAGCAGTGACTTCACCCCTCCACTTT. It codes for CASSPTRAVTSPLHF.

The chain couples TRBV19 to TRBJ2-7; perhaps TRBD1 as D (5 bases). The CDR3 is 14 residues long. The germline CDR1 and CDR2 sequences are LNHDA and SQIVND (reference sequence). V dropped 6 bases and J dropped 3 bases, with 15 bases sitting between them. In nucleotides, the CDR3 is TGTGCCAGTAGGGTGACAGCCACAAGCTACGAGCAGTACTTC. This encodes CASRVTATSYEQYF.

This chain connects TRBV7-9 to TRBJ2-5, with TRBD1 identical over 10 bases. With 7 bases clipped from V and 8 bases from J, the junction kept 13 bases outside the gene matches. The CDR3 runs to 15 residues. Germline V CDR1 and CDR2: SEHNR, FQNEAQ (reference sequence). The CDR3 here is CASTSSGTGDPTQYF. The CDR3 DNA reads as TGTGCCAGCACCTCTTCCGGGACAGGGGATCCTACCCAGTACTTC.

The chain links TRBV9 to TRBJ1-6; D is ambiguous. This CDR3 spans 15 amino acids. Trimming shortened V by 0 bases and J by 6 bases, and 10 bases separated the two germline ends. From germline, CDR1 is SGDLS and CDR2 YYNGEE. The CDR3 is CASSVELAGNSPLHF. In nucleotides, the CDR3 is TGTGCCAGCAGCGTAGAGCTAGCGGGTAATTCACCCCTCCACTTT.

V is TRBV3-1 (or the pseudogene TRBV3-2) and J is TRBJ2-2; 7 bases map to TRBD2. The length of the CDR3 is 16 residues. With V trimmed by 0 bases and J by 1 base, 2 bases remained unmatched. Germline assignment: CDR1 LGHDT and CDR2 YNNKEL (reference sequence). The CDR3 DNA reads TGTGCCAGCAGCCAAGAGGAGCGGGGGAACACCGGGGAGCTGTTTTTT. Translated: CASSQEERGNTGELFF.

The J gene is TRBJ1-4, the V gene TRBV3-1 (or the pseudogene TRBV3-2); D possibly corresponds to TRBD1 (6 bases). The germline V gene has CDR1 LGHDT and CDR2 YNNKEL (reference sequence). The CDR3 is 16 amino acids. V lost 0 bases and J 5 bases, leaving 13 bases between the germline ends. CDR3 region: CASSQEWAGTNEKLFF. DNA of the CDR3: TGTGCCAGCAGCCAAGAATGGGCAGGGACAAATGAAAAACTGTTTTTT.